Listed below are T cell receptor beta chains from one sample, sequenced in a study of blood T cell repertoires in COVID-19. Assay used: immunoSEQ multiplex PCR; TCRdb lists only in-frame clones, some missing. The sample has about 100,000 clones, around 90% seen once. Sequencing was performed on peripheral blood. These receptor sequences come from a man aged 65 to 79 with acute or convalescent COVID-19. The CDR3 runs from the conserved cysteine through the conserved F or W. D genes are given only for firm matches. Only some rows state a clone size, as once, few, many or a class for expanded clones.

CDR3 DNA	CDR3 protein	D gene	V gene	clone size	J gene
TGTGCCAGCAGCTGGGCAGGGGCAGGCTACACCTTC	CASSWAGAGYTF	NA	TRBV5-6	NA	TRBJ1-2
TGCGCCAGCAGCCAAGTGGGCGGGGGTAGGGACATTCAGTACTTC	CASSQVGGGRDIQYF	TRBD2	TRBV4-1	NA	TRBJ2-4
TGTGCCAGCAGCTTCCCCCTAGCGGAGAAGTTCTTC	CASSFPLAEKFF	TRBD2	TRBV7-2	NA	TRBJ2-1
TGTGCCATCAGTGGCCGTCGGGACTTGAACACTGAAGCTTTCTTT	CAISGRRDLNTEAFF	NA	TRBV10-3	NA	TRBJ1-1
TGTGCCAGCAGCTCCCAGACAGGGCTTAATTCACCCCTCCACTTT	CASSSQTGLNSPLHF	TRBD1	TRBV7-9	NA	TRBJ1-6
TGTGCCTGGACTGTGGGGAGGGGAAGGCAGCCCCAGCATTTT	CAWTVGRGRQPQHF	NA	TRBV30	NA	TRBJ1-5
TGTGCCAGCAGCGTAGCTTTGAACACTGAAGCTTTCTTT	CASSVALNTEAFF	NA	TRBV9	NA	TRBJ1-1
TGCAGCGTTGATGGACAGATCTCTGGAAACACCATATATTTT	CSVDGQISGNTIYF	NA	TRBV29-1	once	TRBJ1-3
TGTGCCAGCAGCACCACAGCAGGGGGGGGCTACACCTTC	CASSTTAGGGYTF	TRBD1	TRBV9	NA	TRBJ1-2
TGCGCCAGCAGCTTGGACAGGGTTGTCTCTGGCTACACCTTC	CASSLDRVVSGYTF	NA	TRBV5-1	NA	TRBJ1-2
TGTGCCAGTAGTGCCTCCGGGACAGGGAGGGATACGCAGTATTTT	CASSASGTGRDTQYF	TRBD1	TRBV19	NA	TRBJ2-3
TGTGCCAGCAGCCGAGGACAGCCTAATTCACCCCTCCACTTT	CASSRGQPNSPLHF	NA	TRBV7-6	NA	TRBJ1-6
TGCGCCAGTCTGCGGGGACGTGGCCAGCCCCAGCATTTT	CASLRGRGQPQHF	NA	TRBV10-2	NA	TRBJ1-5
TGTGCCAGTCGGTCGGGGACAGGGGTATCTGGCTACACCTTC	CASRSGTGVSGYTF	TRBD1	TRBV6-5	NA	TRBJ1-2
TGTGCCAGCTCTACCGGACTAGCGGGGGGGCCAGGCTCCTACAATGAGCAGTTCTTC	CASSTGLAGGPGSYNEQFF	TRBD2	TRBV18	NA	TRBJ2-1
TGTGCCAGCAGTGATGGGGCCAGGGTTAATGGCTACACCTTC	CASSDGARVNGYTF	NA	TRBV2	NA	TRBJ1-2
TGTGCCAGTAGTAGATTTGTGGGGCGGGGGGAGTACGAGCAGTACTTC	CASSRFVGRGEYEQYF	TRBD2	TRBV19	NA	TRBJ2-7
TGTGCCAGCAGTCGGACAGCCGGCGATTATCAGCCCCAGCATTTT	CASSRTAGDYQPQHF	NA	TRBV6-5	NA	TRBJ1-5
TGTGCCAGCAGTGAGACAGGACTCTCTGGAAACACCATATATTTT	CASSETGLSGNTIYF	NA	TRBV6-1	NA	TRBJ1-3
TGTGCCAGCAGTCCGATACTAGCGGGACGGCAGTTCTTC	CASSPILAGRQFF	TRBD2	TRBV12-3/TRBV12-4	NA	TRBJ2-1
TGCGCCAGCAGCCAAGTAACCGGGACAGGGAGTAATGAGCAGTTCTTC	CASSQVTGTGSNEQFF	TRBD1	TRBV4-1	NA	TRBJ2-1
TGTGCCAGCAGCCCCAGGACAGGGGGTGGATACGAGCAGTACTTC	CASSPRTGGGYEQYF	TRBD1	TRBV7-2	few	TRBJ2-7
TGTGCCAGCAGTTACCATGGCCAGGGCAAATCACCCCTCCACTTT	CASSYHGQGKSPLHF	NA	TRBV6-5	NA	TRBJ1-6
TGTGCCAGCAGTGCCCAGGGTGCAGGGGCCAACGTCCTGACTTTC	CASSAQGAGANVLTF	NA	TRBV6-2/TRBV6-3	once	TRBJ2-6
TGTGCCAGCACTCCCACGGACAGGGGTATGGAGACCCAGTACTTC	CASTPTDRGMETQYF	TRBD1	TRBV6-5	NA	TRBJ2-5
TGTGCCAGTAGTGTCAGGGGGGACTATGGCTACACCTTC	CASSVRGDYGYTF	TRBD1	TRBV19	once	TRBJ1-2